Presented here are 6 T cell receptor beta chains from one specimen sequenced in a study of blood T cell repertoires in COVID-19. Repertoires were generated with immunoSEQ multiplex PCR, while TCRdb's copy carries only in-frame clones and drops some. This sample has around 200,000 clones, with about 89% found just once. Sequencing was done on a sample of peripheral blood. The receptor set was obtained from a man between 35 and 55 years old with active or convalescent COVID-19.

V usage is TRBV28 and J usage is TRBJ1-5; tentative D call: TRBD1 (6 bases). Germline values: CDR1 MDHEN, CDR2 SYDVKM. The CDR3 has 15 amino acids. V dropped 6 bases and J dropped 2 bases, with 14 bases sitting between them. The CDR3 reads CASSSGHPGNQPQHF. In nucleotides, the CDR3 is TGTGCCAGCAGCTCGGGACATCCGGGCAATCAGCCCCAGCATTTT. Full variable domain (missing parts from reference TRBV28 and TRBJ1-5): DVKVTQSSRYLVKRTGEKVFLECVQDMDHENMFWYRQDPGLGLRLIYFSYDVKMKEKGDIPEGYSVSREKKERFSLILESASTNQTSMYLCASSSGHPGNQPQHFGDGTRLSIL.

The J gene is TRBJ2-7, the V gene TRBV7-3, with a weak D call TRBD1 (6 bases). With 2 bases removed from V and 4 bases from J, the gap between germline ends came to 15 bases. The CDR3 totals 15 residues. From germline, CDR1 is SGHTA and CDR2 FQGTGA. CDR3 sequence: CASSLGIGTSYEQYF. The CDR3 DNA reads TGTGCCAGCAGCTTAGGTATCGGGACATCATACGAGCAGTACTTC.

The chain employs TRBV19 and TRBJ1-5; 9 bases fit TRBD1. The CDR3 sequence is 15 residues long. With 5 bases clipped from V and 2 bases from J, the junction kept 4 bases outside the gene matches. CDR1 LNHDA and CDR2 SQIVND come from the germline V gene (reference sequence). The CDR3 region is CASSLGQGGNQPQHF. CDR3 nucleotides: TGTGCCAGTAGTCTGGGACAGGGTGGCAATCAGCCCCAGCATTTT.

The CDR3 sequence: CASTNHLTRSSGNTIYF. CDR3 DNA sequence: TGTGCCAGCACAAACCACCTAACCCGGAGCTCTGGAAACACCATATATTTT. This chain joins TRBV25-1 and TRBJ1-3; no clear D. The V gene lost 7 bases and the J gene lost 0 bases, with 19 bases spanning the gap. Germline V gives CDR1 MGHDK, CDR2 SYGVNS. The CDR3 spans 17 residues.

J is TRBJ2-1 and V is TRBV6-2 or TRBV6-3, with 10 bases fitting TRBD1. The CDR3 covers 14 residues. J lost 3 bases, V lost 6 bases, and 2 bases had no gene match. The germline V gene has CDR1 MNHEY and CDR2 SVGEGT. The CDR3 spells CASSRDRGYNEQFF. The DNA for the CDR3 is TGTGCCAGCAGCCGGGACAGGGGCTACAATGAGCAGTTCTTC.

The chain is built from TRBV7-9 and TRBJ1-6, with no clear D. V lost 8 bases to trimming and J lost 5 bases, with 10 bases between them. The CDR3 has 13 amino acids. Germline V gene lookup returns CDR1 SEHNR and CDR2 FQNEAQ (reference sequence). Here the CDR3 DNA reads TGTGCCAGCGAGGTGATCAATAATTCACCCCTCCACTTT. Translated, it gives CASEVINNSPLHF.